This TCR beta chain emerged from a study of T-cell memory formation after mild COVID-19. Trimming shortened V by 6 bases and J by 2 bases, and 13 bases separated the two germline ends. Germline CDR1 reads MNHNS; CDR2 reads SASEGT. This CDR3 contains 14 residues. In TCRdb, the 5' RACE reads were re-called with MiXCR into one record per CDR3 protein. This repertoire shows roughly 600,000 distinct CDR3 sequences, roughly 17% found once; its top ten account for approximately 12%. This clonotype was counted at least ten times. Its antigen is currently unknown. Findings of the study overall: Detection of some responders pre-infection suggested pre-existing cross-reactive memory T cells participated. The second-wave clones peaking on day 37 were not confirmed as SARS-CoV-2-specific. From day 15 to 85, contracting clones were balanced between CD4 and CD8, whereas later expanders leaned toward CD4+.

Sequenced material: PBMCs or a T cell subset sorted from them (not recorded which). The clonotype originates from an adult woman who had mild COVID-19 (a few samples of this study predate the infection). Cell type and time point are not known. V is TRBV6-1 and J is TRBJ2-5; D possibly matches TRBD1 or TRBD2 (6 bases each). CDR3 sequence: CASRKGGQQETQYF. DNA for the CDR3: TGTGCCAGCAGGAAGGGGGGCCAGCAAGAGACCCAGTACTTC.